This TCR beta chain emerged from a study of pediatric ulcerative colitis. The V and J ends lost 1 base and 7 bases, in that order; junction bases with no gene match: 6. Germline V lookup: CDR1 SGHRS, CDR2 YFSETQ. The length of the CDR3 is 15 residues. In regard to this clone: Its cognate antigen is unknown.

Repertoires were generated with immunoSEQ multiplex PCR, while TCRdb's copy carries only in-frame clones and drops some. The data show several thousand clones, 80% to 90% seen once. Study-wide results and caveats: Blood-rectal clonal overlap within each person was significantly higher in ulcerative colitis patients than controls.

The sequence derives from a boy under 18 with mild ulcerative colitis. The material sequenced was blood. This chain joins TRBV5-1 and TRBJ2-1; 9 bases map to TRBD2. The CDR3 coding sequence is TGCGCCAGCAGCTTGTCTGGCGGGAGGGGTAATGAGCAGTTCTTC. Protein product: CASSLSGGRGNEQFF.